This T cell receptor beta chain was captured in a study of T cells in Graves' hyperthyroidism and ophthalmopathy. This clonotype was counted ten times or more. Together with thyroid ultrasound, orbital computed tomography, serum thyroxine and TRAb, clinical symptoms were used for diagnoses. Preceding any ophthalmopathy symptoms, the blood sample dates from first hyperthyroidism diagnosis. The V end lost 0 bases, the J end lost 0 bases, and 6 bases lay between the germline ends. Germline V gene data show CDR1 as MNHEY and CDR2 as SMNVEV (reference sequence). The CDR3 loop spans 15 amino acids. From RNA transcripts, TCR beta CDR3 regions were amplified. RT-PCR in the first round (using the HTBI primer set) targeted the TCR CDR3. Each CDR3 protein is one row after TCRdb ran MiXCR on the multiplex PCR reads. The repertoire holds under 300,000 distinct CDR3 sequences, approximately 26% seen once, with about 25% in the top ten.

This rearrangement joins TRBV27 to TRBJ1-3; D unclear. The sample taken for sequencing was blood. This TCR was recovered from a middle-aged man with Graves' hyperthyroidism that later progressed to Graves' ophthalmopathy. CDR3 nucleotide sequence: TGTGCCAGCAGTTTATCGCTGTACTCTGGAAACACCATATATTTT. Its protein is CASSLSLYSGNTIYF.